These T cell receptor beta chains were read from a single sample in a study of shared clonotypes between healthy human individuals. Clones were sequenced by immunoSEQ multiplex PCR, and TCRdb holds only the in-frame ones, with some missing. The sample holds some 2,000,000 clones, about 95% seen once. Source material: naive CD8+ T cells sorted from blood. All receptors derive from a young man in good health. The conserved cysteine and the conserved F or W are not part of the CDR3 here.

TRBJ1-3,TRBV2,ASSPGGGPIGNTIY
TRBJ2-7,TRBV28,ASSYGDYEQY
TRBJ1-3,TRBV2,ASRDSGNTIY
TRBJ1-5,TRBV30,AWSGDSKEQPQH
TRBJ2-5,TRBV5-6,ASSFQGIETQY
TRBJ1-5,TRBV15,ATSREGVSQPQH
TRBJ1-2,TRBV30,AWSVGVGYT
TRBJ2-3,TRBV5-1,ASSSGTEQYTDTQY
TRBJ2-7,TRBV2,AIPWGDNSYEQY
TRBJ1-6,TRBV27,ASSEGGTSSPLH
TRBJ2-7,TRBV19,ASSRGFEQY
TRBJ2-5,TRBV4-3,ASSHTPGLAGLRETQY
TRBJ1-2,TRBV29-1,SVESALGYT
TRBJ2-3,TRBV2,ASRLAGDGTDTQY
TRBJ2-1,TRBV6-1,ASDQGSNEQF
TRBJ2-2,TRBV5-6,ASSGATGELF
TRBJ2-1,TRBV27,ASSPSAGVAGNEQF
TRBJ1-3,TRBV6-5,ASRMASGNTIY
TRBJ2-5,TRBV9,ASSSDLREGRETQY
TRBJ2-5,TRBV2,ASSVWGEYQETQY
TRBJ1-5,TRBV4-1,ASSQRAQALNQPQH
TRBJ1-1,TRBV13,ASSPGRDTEAF